The clone carrying this TCR beta chain was detected many times. Its specificity is unknown. The authors' total RNA extraction used unfractionated whole blood. The CDR3 contains 15 residues. Germline V lookup: CDR1 PRHDT, CDR2 FYEKMQ (reference sequence). V lost 5 bases to trimming and J lost 7 bases; unmatched junction nucleotides: 10. Unique molecular identifiers were linked by the library to individual cDNA molecules. Authors' processing steps: Counting gave a median of around 100,000 TCRs per sample, with values ranging from about 23,224 to 690,600. TCRdb reanalysed the 5' RACE reads using MiXCR and keeps one entry per CDR3 protein. Clone size and V and J calls follow TCRdb, not the original study. The sample carries about 81,000 distinct CDR3 sequences, roughly 8% recorded once. The data stem from a study of human T cells and chemical hapten exposure. For the study at large: The study traced per-sample TCR yield variation mainly to small differences in pooled library volumes.

Study observations and caveats: The number of TCRs above 1 in 1000 frequency did not change after DPC sensitization.

The receptor was isolated from a male donor in good health. The chain couples TRBV13 to TRBJ2-3; 9 nucleotides line up with TRBD2. The CDR3 bases are TGTGCCAGCAGCCTGGAGGGACTAGCCGTATATACGCAGTATTTT. Its translation is CASSLEGLAVYTQYF.